The 28 T cell receptor beta chains in this list originate from one sample, sequenced in a study of T-cell reconstitution after alpha-beta-depleted transplantation in children. Unique molecular identifiers were used in preparing the TCRbeta library. MiXCR, run by TCRdb on the PCR reads, gives a single entry per CDR3 protein. The sample has approximately 520,000 distinct CDR3 sequences; about an eighth are singletons. The sequencing here drew on PBMCs, mostly from graft donor cells, taken 180 days after TCRalphabeta/CD19-depleted stem cell transplant. The receptors were sampled from a female patient aged 2-9 years who had a stem cell transplant for aplastic anemia, so the T cells may come from the graft donor.

This clonotype was seen only a few times. The chain has TRBV6-5 and TRBJ2-7; D call uncertain. Looked up from germline, CDR1 is MNHEY and CDR2 is SVGAGI. The V gene lost 2 bases and the J gene lost 3 bases, with 11 bases spanning the gap. The length of the CDR3 is 14 residues. DNA for the CDR3: TGTGCCAGCAGTTACCGGCAGGACGGCTACGAGCAGTACTTC. Its protein is CASSYRQDGYEQYF.

This clonotype has only a few counts. The chain has TRBV12-3 or TRBV12-4 and TRBJ1-1, with D unclear. V was trimmed by 7 bases and J by 6 bases, leaving 18 bases between them. CDR3 length: 14 residues. This chain's CDR3 is CASNPVPFRPEAFF. CDR3 coding DNA: TGTGCCAGCAACCCGGTCCCTTTTCGTCCTGAAGCTTTCTTT.

This clonotype was picked up a small number of times. The rearrangement joins TRBV18 to TRBJ2-7; D possibly corresponds to TRBD1 (5 bases). CDR3 length: 15 residues. Per germline, CDR1 KGHSH and CDR2 LQKENI. V was pared by 0 bases and J by 1 base, with 10 bases between. CDR3 DNA sequence: TGTGCCAGCTCACCACCTCCGGCAGGGTCCTACGAGCAGTACTTC. This encodes CASSPPPAGSYEQYF.

The table lists this clonotype with many counts. CDR3 amino acids: CASSLGGGYGYTF. CDR3 coding DNA: TGTGCCAGCAGCCTCGGAGGGGGGTATGGCTACACCTTC. This rearrangement joins TRBV28 to TRBJ1-2; D may be TRBD1 (6 bases). Germline CDR1 is MDHEN and CDR2 is SYDVKM. The CDR3 totals 13 residues. The ends were cut back, 6 bases at V and 5 bases at J, with 13 bases in the middle.

This clonotype was counted between two and nine times. The chain links TRBV6-1 to TRBJ2-1; 7 bases are shared with TRBD2. The V gene end was trimmed by 7 bases and the J gene end by 12 bases; junction bases not matched to a gene: 9. Per germline, CDR1 MNHNS and CDR2 SASEGT. The CDR3 spans 12 residues. The CDR3: CASKGAGEVQFF. CDR3 coding DNA: TGTGCCAGCAAAGGCGCGGGAGAAGTGCAGTTCTTC.

This clonotype was counted only a few times. The gene calls are TRBV28 and TRBJ2-7; 8 positions match TRBD1. CDR1 and CDR2 from the germline V gene are MDHEN and SYDVKM. The CDR3 extends over 14 amino acids. V gave up 3 bases and J gave up 2 bases; unmatched junction bases: 3. The CDR3 spells CASSLTGVAYEQYF. CDR3 nucleotide sequence: TGTGCCAGCAGTTTGACAGGGGTCGCCTACGAGCAGTACTTC.

In its sample, this clonotype was seen a few times. The chain uses TRBV7-3 and TRBJ2-3; 12 positions agree with TRBD2. This CDR3 region has 17 residues. The J segment lost 0 bases and the V segment lost 1 base, leaving 2 bases of the junction unmatched. From germline, CDR1 is SGHTA and CDR2 FQGTGA. The CDR3 loop reads CASSLRGTSGSTDTQYF. The CDR3, as DNA: TGTGCCAGCAGCTTAAGAGGGACTAGCGGGAGCACAGATACGCAGTATTTT.

The chain uses TRBV20-1 and TRBJ2-1; 14 nucleotides match TRBD2. J lost 5 bases, V lost 3 bases, and 9 bases had no gene match. The CDR3 consists of 17 residues. The germline CDR1 and CDR2 sequences are DFQATT and SNEGSKA (reference sequence). The CDR3 coding sequence is TGCAGTGCTAGTGGGACTAGCGGGAGACCCGGAGACAATGAGCAGTTCTTC. Amino acids: CSASGTSGRPGDNEQFF.

The V gene is TRBV28, the J gene TRBJ2-7; TRBD2 is a possible D gene (7 bases). Germline CDR1 is MDHEN and CDR2 is SYDVKM. Trimming took 8 bases from V and 3 from J, leaving 23 bases between them. The CDR3 consists of 16 residues. The CDR3 spells CASRGDVRGVFYEQYF. The CDR3 DNA sequence: TGTGCCAGCCGGGGGGATGTCAGGGGCGTCTTCTACGAGCAGTACTTC. Filled out from reference TRBV28 and TRBJ2-7, the complete variable domain reads DVKVTQSSRYLVKRTGEKVFLECVQDMDHENMFWYRQDPGLGLRLIYFSYDVKMKEKGDIPEGYSVSREKKERFSLILESASTNQTSMYLCASRGDVRGVFYEQYFGPGTRLTVT.

This chain uses TRBV25-1 with TRBJ2-3, with D unresolved. The CDR3 has 14 amino acids. Per germline, CDR1 MGHDK and CDR2 SYGVNS. V was trimmed by 3 bases and J by 2 bases, leaving 9 bases between them. CDR3 DNA sequence: TGTGCCAGCAGTGAGGGGAAAGACACAGATACGCAGTATTTT. Translation: CASSEGKDTDTQYF.

The chain is built from TRBV18 and TRBJ2-7; 7 bases are shared with TRBD1. Germline-derived CDR1 and CDR2 are KGHSH and LQKENI. Trimming at V came to 2 bases and at J to 2 bases, leaving 6 bases not matched to a gene. This CDR3 region has 15 residues. The CDR3 nucleotides are TGTGCCAGCTCACCAATACCAGGACAGGCCTACGAGCAGTACTTC. It encodes CASSPIPGQAYEQYF.

This clonotype was recorded many times. The CDR3 DNA follows: TGCAGCGTCTGTGACTCCTACAATGAGCAGTTCTTC. Translation gives CSVCDSYNEQFF. V is TRBV29-1 and J is TRBJ2-1, with unresolved D. Trimming pared 6 bases from V and 0 bases from J, leaving 6 bases between. The CDR3 covers 12 residues. Germline V gene sequence: CDR1 SQVTM, CDR2 ANQGSEA.

This chain joins TRBV12-3 or TRBV12-4 and TRBJ1-1, with a possible D match to TRBD1 (6 bases). The CDR3 consists of 18 residues. Trimming left V 1 base short and J 1 base short, with 19 bases between. CDR3 region: CASSLGVSGLGGNTEAFF. The CDR3 coding sequence is TGTGCCAGCAGTTTAGGGGTCTCGGGGTTAGGGGGGAACACTGAAGCTTTCTTT.

This clonotype has only a few counts. The CDR3 nucleotides are TGTGCCAGCAGCCCCGTCGGGCGCCAGATGAACACTGAAGCTTTCTTT. This codes for CASSPVGRQMNTEAFF. The rearrangement links TRBV12-3 or TRBV12-4 to TRBJ1-1; D remains ambiguous. The CDR3 length is 16 residues. V was clipped by 6 bases and J by 0 bases, with 17 bases between them.

This clonotype was picked up one time. The gene calls are TRBV7-9 and TRBJ1-2; tentative D call: TRBD1 (6 bases). V was pared by 5 bases and J by 4 bases, with 17 bases between. Germline CDR1 is SEHNR and CDR2 is FQNEAQ (reference sequence). This CDR3 comprises 15 residues. CDR3 nucleotide sequence: TGTGCCAGCAGCCAGCCAGGACAGCCCATCTATGGCTACACCTTC. It yields the protein CASSQPGQPIYGYTF.

This clonotype showed up just once. The V gene is TRBV27, the J gene TRBJ1-6, with TRBD1 as a possible D gene (5 bases). Germline loops: CDR1 MNHEY, CDR2 SMNVEV (reference sequence). The CDR3 runs to 19 residues. Trimming shortened V by 6 bases and J by 0 bases, and 21 bases separated the two germline ends. The CDR3 spells CASSFGRRGVSSYNSPLHF. The CDR3 DNA is TGTGCCAGCAGCTTTGGACGCCGGGGGGTGAGCTCCTATAATTCACCCCTCCACTTT.

This chain links TRBV11-1 with TRBJ2-1; perhaps TRBD1 as D (5 bases). The CDR3 spans 15 residues. Germline V CDR1 and CDR2: SGHAT, FQDESV (reference sequence). The V and J ends lost 2 bases and 3 bases respectively, with 11 bases between them. CDR3 sequence: CASSLWHRIYNEQFF. CDR3 in DNA: TGTGCCAGCAGCTTATGGCACAGGATCTACAATGAGCAGTTCTTC. Based on the CDR3 plus reference TRBV11-1 and TRBJ2-1, the full variable domain is EAEVAQSPRYKITEKSQAVAFWCDPISGHATLYWYRQILGQGPELLVQFQDESVVDDSQLPKDRFSAERLKGVDSTLKIQPAELGDSAMYLCASSLWHRIYNEQFFGPGTRLTVL.

In its sample, this clonotype was seen a few times. J is TRBJ1-2 and V is TRBV19; D possibly corresponds to TRBD1 (5 bases). The germline V gene encodes CDR1 LNHDA and CDR2 SQIVND (reference sequence). CDR3 size: 17 residues. V was shortened by 3 bases and J by 4 bases, with 21 bases between the two germline ends. The chain's CDR3 is CASSIGGQGGNFYGYTF. The CDR3 nucleotides read TGTGCCAGTAGTATTGGAGGACAAGGAGGAAATTTCTATGGCTACACCTTC. The full variable domain, with the rest looked up from reference TRBV19 and TRBJ1-2, is DGGITQSPKYLFRKEGQNVTLSCEQNLNHDAMYWYRQDPGQGLRLIYYSQIVNDFQKGDIAEGYSVSREKKESFPLTVTSAQKNPTAFYLCASSIGGQGGNFYGYTFGSGTRLTVV.

Remarks on this clonotype: An end of the junction differs from the germline gene, which may be a read error. The rearrangement links TRBV3-1 to TRBJ2-2; D may correspond to TRBD1 or TRBD2 (5 bases each). CDR3 length: 15 residues. Germline loops: CDR1 LGHDT, CDR2 YNNKEL (reference sequence). CDR3 residues: CASSLQIFNTGDLFF. The CDR3 DNA reads as TGTGCCAGCAGCCTTCAGATTTTCAACACCGGGGACCTGTTTTTT. Looking up the rest from reference TRBV3-1 and TRBJ2-2 gives the full variable domain: DTAVSQTPKYLVTQMGNDKSIKCEQNLGHDTMYWYKQDSKKFLKIMFSYNNKELIINETVPNRFSPKSPDKAHLNLHINSLELGDSAVYFCASSLQIFNTGDLFFGEGSRLTVL.

This chain uses TRBV7-3 with TRBJ1-1; D is possibly TRBD1 (5 bases). Germline V gene data show CDR1 as SGHTA and CDR2 as FQGTGA. The CDR3 runs 14 residues. Trimming removed 1 base at V and 5 bases at J, with 11 bases between. Written as DNA, the CDR3 is TGTGCCAGCAGCTTAAGTACGCAGGGAACTGAAGCTTTCTTT. Translating gives CASSLSTQGTEAFF. The full variable domain, in which reference TRBV7-3 and TRBJ1-1 provide the parts outside the CDR3, is GAGVSQTPSNKVTEKGKYVELRCDPISGHTALYWYRQSLGQGPEFLIYFQGTGAADDSGLPNDRFFAVRPEGSVSTLKIQRTERGDSAVYLCASSLSTQGTEAFFGQGTRLTVV.

This clonotype has more than one count but fewer than ten. The V and J genes are TRBV7-3 and TRBJ2-1; TRBD2 matches at 8 bases. V was pared by 5 bases and J by 3 bases, with 6 bases of the junction left unmatched. CDR1 is SGHTA and CDR2 is FQGTGA in the germline V gene. CDR3 length: 15 amino acids. The CDR3 is CASSEAGTSYNEQFF. The DNA of the CDR3 is TGTGCCAGCAGCGAAGCCGGGACTAGCTACAATGAGCAGTTCTTC.

This clonotype was observed a handful of times. The chain carries TRBV7-6 and TRBJ2-2; D is undetermined. Per germline, CDR1 SGHVS and CDR2 FNYEAQ. V lost 0 bases and J lost 5, with 10 bases in between. The CDR3 totals 15 residues. CDR3 region: CASSLAWQHTGELFF. In DNA form, the CDR3 reads TGTGCCAGCAGCTTAGCGTGGCAGCATACCGGGGAGCTGTTTTTT.

The V and J genes are TRBV7-6 and TRBJ2-7, with D perhaps being TRBD1 or TRBD2 (6 bases each). This CDR3 is built from 17 residues. Germline-derived CDR1 and CDR2 are SGHVS and FNYEAQ. Trimming cost V 2 bases and J 4 bases, with 21 bases left between them. CDR3 residues: CASSLRGAGLNLYEQYF. CDR3 nucleotides: TGTGCCAGCAGCTTAAGGGGGGCAGGACTGAACTTGTACGAGCAGTACTTC.

CDR3 protein: CASSLSYEAQYF. In nucleotides, the CDR3 is TGTGCCAGCAGCTTATCGTACGAGGCGCAGTATTTT. The V and J genes are TRBV7-2 and TRBJ2-3; D ambiguous. Germline V gene lookup returns CDR1 SGHTA and CDR2 FQGNSA. V was trimmed by 2 bases and J by 10 bases, leaving 10 bases between them. CDR3 length: 12 residues.

J is TRBJ2-7 and V is TRBV7-9; no firm D call. The germline CDR1 and CDR2 sequences are SEHNR and FQNEAQ (reference sequence). V lost 0 bases and J 5 bases, leaving 11 bases between the germline ends. The CDR3 contains 14 residues. The CDR3 protein is CASSLAVSYDEQYF. The CDR3 coding sequence is TGTGCCAGCAGCTTAGCAGTCTCCTACGACGAGCAGTACTTC.

Ten or more counts support this clonotype. The rearrangement joins TRBV7-2 to TRBJ2-3; D perhaps matches TRBD2 (6 bases). V was shortened by 6 bases and J by 0 bases, with 10 bases between the two germline ends. Germline V gene lookup returns CDR1 SGHTA and CDR2 FQGNSA. The CDR3 runs 14 residues. CDR3 residues: CASSTSPSTDTQYF. The CDR3 region has the DNA TGTGCCAGCAGTACTAGCCCTAGCACAGATACGCAGTATTTT.

This clonotype was observed a few times. V and J are TRBV7-9 and TRBJ1-1, with D tentatively TRBD1 (6 bases). Per the germline V gene, CDR1 is SEHNR and CDR2 is FQNEAQ (reference sequence). This CDR3 is built from 12 residues. Trimming pared 1 base from V and 8 bases from J, leaving 8 bases between. CDR3 DNA sequence: TGTGCCAGCAGCTTAGGAGGACAGGAAGCTTTCTTT. Residues: CASSLGGQEAFF. Complete variable domain (other parts from reference TRBV7-9 and TRBJ1-1): DTGVSQNPRHKITKRGQNVTFRCDPISEHNRLYWYRQTLGQGPEFLTYFQNEAQLEKSRLLSDRFSAERPKGSFSTLEIQRTEQGDSAMYLCASSLGGQEAFFGQGTRLTVV.

This clonotype has just a few counts. The chain is built from TRBV6-2 or TRBV6-3 and TRBJ2-7; TRBD1 agrees at 9 bases. V dropped 2 bases and J dropped 2; count of bases not matched to a gene: 7. Germline lookup yields CDR1 MNHEY and CDR2 SVGEGT. The CDR3 contains 16 residues. DNA for the CDR3: TGTGCCAGCAGTTACCCCCGGACAGGGGTTGCCTACGAGCAGTACTTC. Translation: CASSYPRTGVAYEQYF.